This T cell receptor (beta chain) was observed in a study of OX40 agonist ivuxolimab in advanced cancers. Germline V gives CDR1 SGHRS, CDR2 YFSETQ. The CDR3 length is 17 residues. V lost 4 bases and J lost 0; bases outside the gene matches: 10. Here immunoSEQ multiplex PCR was the method, and the copy in TCRdb shows in-frame clones only, minus some. The data show about 17,000 clones, about two thirds seen once. V is TRBV5-1 and J is TRBJ1-1; 9 bases fit TRBD1. This receptor was identified in an adult with an advanced solid tumor such as melanoma, head and neck, liver or kidney cancer. Sequenced here: CD4+ or CD8+ T cells sorted from blood, sampled in a trial of the OX40 agonist ivuxolimab. The CDR3 spells CASSRMGTGSMNTEAFF. As DNA, the CDR3 is TGCGCCAGCAGCAGAATGGGGACAGGGTCCATGAACACTGAAGCTTTCTTT. The whole variable domain, remainder taken from reference TRBV5-1 and TRBJ1-1, is KAGVTQTPRYLIKTRGQQVTLSCSPISGHRSVSWYQQTPGQGLQFLFEYFSETQRNKGNFPGRFSGRQFSNSRSEMNVSTLELGDSALYLCASSRMGTGSMNTEAFFGQGTRLTVV.